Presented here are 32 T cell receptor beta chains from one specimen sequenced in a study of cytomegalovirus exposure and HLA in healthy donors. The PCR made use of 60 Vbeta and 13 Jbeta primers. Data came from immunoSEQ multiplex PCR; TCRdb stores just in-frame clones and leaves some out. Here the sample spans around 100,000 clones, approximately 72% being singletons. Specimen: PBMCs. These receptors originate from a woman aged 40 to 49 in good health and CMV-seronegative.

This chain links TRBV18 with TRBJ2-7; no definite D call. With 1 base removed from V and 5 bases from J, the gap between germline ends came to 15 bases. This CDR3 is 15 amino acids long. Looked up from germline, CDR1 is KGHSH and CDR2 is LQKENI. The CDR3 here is CASSPRPRKNHEQYF. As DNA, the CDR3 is TGTGCCAGCTCACCACGCCCCAGGAAGAACCACGAGCAGTACTTC.

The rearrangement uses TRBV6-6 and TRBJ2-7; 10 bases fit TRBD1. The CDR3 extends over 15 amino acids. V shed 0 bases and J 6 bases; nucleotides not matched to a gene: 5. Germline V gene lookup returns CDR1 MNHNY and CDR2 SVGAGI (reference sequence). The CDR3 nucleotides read TGTGCCAGCAGTTACTCAGGGGGGACAGGGGTCGAGCAGTACTTC. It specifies CASSYSGGTGVEQYF.

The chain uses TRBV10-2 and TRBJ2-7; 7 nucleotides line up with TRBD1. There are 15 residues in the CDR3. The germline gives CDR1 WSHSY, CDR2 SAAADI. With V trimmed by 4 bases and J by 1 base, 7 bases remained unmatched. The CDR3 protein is CASSAGQAPSYEQYF. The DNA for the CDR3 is TGCGCCAGCAGTGCCGGACAGGCCCCTTCCTACGAGCAGTACTTC.

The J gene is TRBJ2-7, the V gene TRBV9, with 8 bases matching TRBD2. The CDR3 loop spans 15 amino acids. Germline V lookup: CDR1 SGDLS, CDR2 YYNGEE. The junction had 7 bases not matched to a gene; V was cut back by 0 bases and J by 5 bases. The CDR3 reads CASSVGRLANHEQYF. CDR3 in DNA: TGTGCCAGCAGCGTAGGACGACTAGCGAATCACGAGCAGTACTTC. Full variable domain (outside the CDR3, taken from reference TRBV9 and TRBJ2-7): DSGVTQTPKHLITATGQRVTLRCSPRSGDLSVYWYQQSLDQGLQFLIQYYNGEERAKGNILERFSAQQFPDLHSELNLSSLELGDSALYFCASSVGRLANHEQYFGPGTRLTVT.

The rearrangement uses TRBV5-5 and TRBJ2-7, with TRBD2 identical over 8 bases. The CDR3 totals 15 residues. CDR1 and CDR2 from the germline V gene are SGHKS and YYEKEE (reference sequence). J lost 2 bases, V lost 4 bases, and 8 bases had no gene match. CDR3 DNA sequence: TGTGCCAGCAGCACCGTAGCGGGGATCACCTACGAGCAGTACTTC. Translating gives CASSTVAGITYEQYF.

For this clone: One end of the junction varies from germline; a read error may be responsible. CDR3 sequence reads: CASSPRQGPAELFF. The CDR3 DNA reads as TGTGCCAGCTCGCCACGACAGGGTCCGGCTGAACTGTTTTTT. The chain uses TRBV18 and TRBJ1-4; 7 nucleotides line up with TRBD1. The CDR3 runs to 14 residues. Germline loops: CDR1 KGHSH, CDR2 LQKENI.

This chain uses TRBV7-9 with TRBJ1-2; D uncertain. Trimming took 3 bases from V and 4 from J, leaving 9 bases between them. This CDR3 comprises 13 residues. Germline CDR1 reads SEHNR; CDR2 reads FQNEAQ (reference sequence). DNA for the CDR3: TGTGCCAGCAGCTTCTCCTCTCTCTATGGCTACACCTTC. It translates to CASSFSSLYGYTF.

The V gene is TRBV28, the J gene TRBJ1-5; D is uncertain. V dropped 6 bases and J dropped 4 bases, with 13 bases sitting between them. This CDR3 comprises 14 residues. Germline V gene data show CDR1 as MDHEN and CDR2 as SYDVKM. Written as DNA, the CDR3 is TGTGCCAGCAGCCCAACTATATCTAATCAGCCCCAGCATTTT. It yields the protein CASSPTISNQPQHF.

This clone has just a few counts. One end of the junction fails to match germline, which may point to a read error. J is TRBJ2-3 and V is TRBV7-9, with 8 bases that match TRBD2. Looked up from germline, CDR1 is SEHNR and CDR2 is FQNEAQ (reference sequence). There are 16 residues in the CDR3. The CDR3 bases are TGTTCCAGCAGCTTATGGGCGGGGGGACTGTCGGATACGCAGTATTTT. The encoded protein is CSSSLWAGGLSDTQYF.

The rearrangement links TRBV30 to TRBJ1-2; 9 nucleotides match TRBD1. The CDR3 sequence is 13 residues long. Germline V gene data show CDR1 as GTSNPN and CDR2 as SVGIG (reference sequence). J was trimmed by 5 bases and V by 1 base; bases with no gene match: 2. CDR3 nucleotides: TGTGCCTGGAGTGCACAGGGGGCGTATGGCTACACCTTC. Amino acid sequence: CAWSAQGAYGYTF.

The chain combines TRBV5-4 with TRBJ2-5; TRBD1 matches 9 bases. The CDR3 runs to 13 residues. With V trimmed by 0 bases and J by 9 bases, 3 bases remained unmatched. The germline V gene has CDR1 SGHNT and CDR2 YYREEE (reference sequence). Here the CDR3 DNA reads TGTGCCAGCAGCTTGGGGACAGGGGATGCCCAGTACTTC. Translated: CASSLGTGDAQYF.

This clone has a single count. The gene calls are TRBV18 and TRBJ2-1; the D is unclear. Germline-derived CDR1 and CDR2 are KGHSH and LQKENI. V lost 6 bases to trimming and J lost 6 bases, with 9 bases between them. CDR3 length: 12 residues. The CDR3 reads CASSPYRNEQFF. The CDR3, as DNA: TGTGCCAGCTCCCCCTACCGCAATGAGCAGTTCTTC.

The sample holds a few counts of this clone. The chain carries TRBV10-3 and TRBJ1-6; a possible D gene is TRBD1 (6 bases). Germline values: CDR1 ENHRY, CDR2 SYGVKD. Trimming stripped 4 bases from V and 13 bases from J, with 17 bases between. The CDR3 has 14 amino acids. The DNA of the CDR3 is TGTGCCATCAGTGTCACCTCGGACAGAGGGCCCCTCCACTTT. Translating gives CAISVTSDRGPLHF.

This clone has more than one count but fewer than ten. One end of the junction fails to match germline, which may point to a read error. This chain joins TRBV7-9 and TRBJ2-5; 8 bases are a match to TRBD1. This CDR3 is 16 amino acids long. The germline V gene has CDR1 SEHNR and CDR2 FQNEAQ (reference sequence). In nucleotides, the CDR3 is TGTTCCAGCAGCTTAGGTGACAGGGGCCAAGGAGAGACCCAGTACTTC. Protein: CSSSLGDRGQGETQYF.

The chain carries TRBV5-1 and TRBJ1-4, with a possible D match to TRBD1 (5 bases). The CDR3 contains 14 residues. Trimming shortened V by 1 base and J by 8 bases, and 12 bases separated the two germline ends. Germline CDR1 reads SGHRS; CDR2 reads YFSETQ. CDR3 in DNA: TGCGCCAGCAGCTTGAACAGGCCGGAGGAAAAACTGTTTTTT. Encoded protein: CASSLNRPEEKLFF.

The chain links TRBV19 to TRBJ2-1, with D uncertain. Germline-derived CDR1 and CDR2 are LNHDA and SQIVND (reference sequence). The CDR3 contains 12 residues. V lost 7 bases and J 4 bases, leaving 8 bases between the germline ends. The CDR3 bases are TGTGCCAGTACCACCAGGTACAATGAGCAGTTCTTC. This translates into CASTTRYNEQFF.

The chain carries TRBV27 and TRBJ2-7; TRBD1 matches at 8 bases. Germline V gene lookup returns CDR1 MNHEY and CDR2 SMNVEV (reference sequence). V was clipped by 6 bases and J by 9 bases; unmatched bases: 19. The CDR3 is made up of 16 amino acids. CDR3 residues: CASSRYIGQGNHGQYF. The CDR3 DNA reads TGTGCCAGCAGCCGCTATATCGGACAGGGTAACCACGGGCAGTACTTC.

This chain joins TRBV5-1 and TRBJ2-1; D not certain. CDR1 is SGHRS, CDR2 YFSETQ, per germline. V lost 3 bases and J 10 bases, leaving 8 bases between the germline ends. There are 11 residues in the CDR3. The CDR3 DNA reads TGCGCCAGCAGCTCCACTCGAGAGCAGTTCTTC. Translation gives CASSSTREQFF.

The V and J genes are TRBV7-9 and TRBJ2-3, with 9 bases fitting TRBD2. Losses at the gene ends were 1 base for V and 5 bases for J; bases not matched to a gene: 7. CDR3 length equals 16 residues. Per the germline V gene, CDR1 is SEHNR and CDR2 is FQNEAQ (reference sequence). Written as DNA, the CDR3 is TGTGCCAGCAGCTTAGAGAGACTAGCGGCTGGAGATACGCAGTATTTT. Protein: CASSLERLAAGDTQYF.

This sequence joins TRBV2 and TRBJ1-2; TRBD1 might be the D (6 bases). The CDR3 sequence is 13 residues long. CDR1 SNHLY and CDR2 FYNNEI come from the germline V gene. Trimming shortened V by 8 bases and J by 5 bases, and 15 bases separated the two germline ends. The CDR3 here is CASREYRAYGYTF. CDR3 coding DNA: TGTGCCAGCCGAGAGTACAGGGCTTATGGCTACACCTTC.

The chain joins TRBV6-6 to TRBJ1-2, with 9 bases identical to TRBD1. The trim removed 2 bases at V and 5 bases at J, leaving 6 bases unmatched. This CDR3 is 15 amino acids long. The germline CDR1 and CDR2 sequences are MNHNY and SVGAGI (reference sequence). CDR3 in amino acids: CASSYITGGGYGYTF. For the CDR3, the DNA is TGTGCCAGCAGTTACATTACAGGGGGCGGGTATGGCTACACCTTC.

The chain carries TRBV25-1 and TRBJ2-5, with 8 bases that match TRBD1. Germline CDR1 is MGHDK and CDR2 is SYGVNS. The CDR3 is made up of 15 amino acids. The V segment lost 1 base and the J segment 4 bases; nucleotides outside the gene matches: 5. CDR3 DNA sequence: TGTGCCAGCAGTGAATCGGCCAGGGGGCGAGAGACCCAGTACTTC. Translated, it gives CASSESARGRETQYF.

CDR3: CASKRLSHSNTEAFF. The DNA for the CDR3 is TGTGCCAGCAAACGTTTATCGCACTCGAACACTGAAGCTTTCTTT. The chain carries TRBV2 and TRBJ1-1; D unresolved. This CDR3 is 15 amino acids long. The germline V gene has CDR1 SNHLY and CDR2 FYNNEI. Trimming cost V 7 bases and J 1 base, with 16 bases left between them.

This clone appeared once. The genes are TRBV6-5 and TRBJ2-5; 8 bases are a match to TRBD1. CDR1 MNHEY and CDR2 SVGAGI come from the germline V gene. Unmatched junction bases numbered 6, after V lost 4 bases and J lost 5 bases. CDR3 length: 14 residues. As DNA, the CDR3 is TGTGCCAGCAGTTTGCACAGGGGGATGGAGACCCAGTACTTC. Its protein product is CASSLHRGMETQYF.

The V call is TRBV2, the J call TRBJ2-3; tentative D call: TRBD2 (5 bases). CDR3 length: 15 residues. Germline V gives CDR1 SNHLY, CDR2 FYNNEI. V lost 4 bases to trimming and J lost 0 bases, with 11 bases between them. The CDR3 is CASSGGGSSTDTQYF. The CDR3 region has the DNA TGTGCCAGCAGTGGCGGAGGAAGTAGCACAGATACGCAGTATTTT.

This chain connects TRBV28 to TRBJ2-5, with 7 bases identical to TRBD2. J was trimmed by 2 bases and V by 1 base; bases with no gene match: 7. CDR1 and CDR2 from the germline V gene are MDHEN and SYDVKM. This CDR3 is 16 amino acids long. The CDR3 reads CASSLYLAAAQETQYF. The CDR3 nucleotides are TGTGCCAGCAGTTTATATCTAGCGGCAGCGCAAGAGACCCAGTACTTC.

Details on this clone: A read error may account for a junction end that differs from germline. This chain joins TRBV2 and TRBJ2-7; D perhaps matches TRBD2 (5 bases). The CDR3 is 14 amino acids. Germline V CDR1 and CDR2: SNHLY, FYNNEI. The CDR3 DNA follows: TGTGCCAGCGTCTATCGCGGGCTCCTCTACGGGCAGTACTTC. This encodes CASVYRGLLYGQYF.

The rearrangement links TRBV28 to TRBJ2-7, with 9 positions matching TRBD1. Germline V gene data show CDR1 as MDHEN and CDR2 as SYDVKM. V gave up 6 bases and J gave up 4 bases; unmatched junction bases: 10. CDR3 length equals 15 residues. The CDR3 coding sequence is TGTGCCAGCAGACTACCGGGACAGGGAATATACGAGCAGTACTTC. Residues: CASRLPGQGIYEQYF.

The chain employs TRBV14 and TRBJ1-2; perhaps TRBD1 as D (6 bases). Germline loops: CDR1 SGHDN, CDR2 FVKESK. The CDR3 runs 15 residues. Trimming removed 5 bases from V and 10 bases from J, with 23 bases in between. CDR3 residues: CASSSMRDWTEDYTF. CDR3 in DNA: TGTGCCAGCAGCTCGATGCGCGATTGGACAGAAGACTACACCTTC.

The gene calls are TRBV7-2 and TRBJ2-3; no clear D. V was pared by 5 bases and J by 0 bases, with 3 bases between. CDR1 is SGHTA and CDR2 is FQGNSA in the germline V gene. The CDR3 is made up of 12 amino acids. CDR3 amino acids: CASSRSTDTQYF. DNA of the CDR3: TGTGCCAGCAGCCGTAGCACAGATACGCAGTATTTT.

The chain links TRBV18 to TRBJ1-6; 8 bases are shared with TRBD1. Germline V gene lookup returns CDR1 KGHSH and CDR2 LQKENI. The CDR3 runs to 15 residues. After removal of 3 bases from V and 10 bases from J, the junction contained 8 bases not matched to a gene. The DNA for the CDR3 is TGTGCCAGCTCACCCGGAACAGGGGGACAGTCACCCCTCCACTTT. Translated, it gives CASSPGTGGQSPLHF.

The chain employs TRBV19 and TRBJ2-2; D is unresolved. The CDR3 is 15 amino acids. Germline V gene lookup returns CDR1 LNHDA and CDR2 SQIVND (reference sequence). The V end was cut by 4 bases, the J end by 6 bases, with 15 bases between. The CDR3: CASSSVVRVAGELFF. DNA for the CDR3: TGTGCCAGTAGTAGTGTGGTTCGGGTGGCCGGGGAGCTGTTTTTT.